This T cell receptor beta chain comes out of a study of CD8+CD57+ T cells in acquired aplastic anemia. The patients chosen for sequencing had shown expansion of CD8+CD57+ cells (detected by flow cytometry). TCR beta VDJ combinations and CDR3 sequences were profiled from genomic DNA. TCRdb re-derived calls from the reads in MiXCR, one entry per CDR3 protein. The sample includes roughly 180,000 distinct CDR3 sequences, more than 60% of them seen just once. Unmatched junction bases numbered 8, after V lost 6 bases and J lost 2 bases. CDR1 is DFQATT and CDR2 is SNEGSKA in the germline V gene (reference sequence). The CDR3 has 14 amino acids.

V usage is TRBV20-1 and J usage is TRBJ2-7, with 9 bases aligning to TRBD1. Sample: sorted CD4+, CD8+, or CD8+CD57+ T cells (not recorded which) from PBMCs. This receptor was obtained from a human donor with aplastic anemia. The CDR3 spells CSATGTGNPYEQYF. CDR3 bases: TGCAGTGCAACCGGGACAGGGAACCCCTACGAGCAGTACTTC.